These 15 T cell receptor beta chains were all obtained from the same sample, sequenced in a study of graft-versus-host responses after intestinal transplantation listed by TCRdb under 2021. Intraepithelial and lamina propria lymphocytes were isolated from graft specimens using dithiothreitol, EDTA incubations and collagenase D digestion. Preparation of the library involved the immunoSEQ multiplex PCR assay. Not all clones reach the TCRdb copy of this immuneACCESS table, which keeps in-frame sequences only. Checked studies attribute under half of the gap to unresolved V genes and leave the rest unexplained. This sample holds roughly 3,000 clones; approximately 81% were observed only once. The ten biggest clones cover approximately 7% of the sample. The specimen was ileum tissue, collected approximately 17 and 21 days after intestinal transplantation. The receptors here all came from a human patient who received an intestinal transplant, so some T cells may come from the graft donor.

The chain couples TRBV9 to TRBJ1-5, with D uncertain. The CDR3 sequence is 15 residues long. Trimming removed 4 bases at V and 2 bases at J, with 13 bases between. Germline V gene lookup returns CDR1 SGDLS and CDR2 YYNGEE. Here the CDR3 DNA reads TGTGCCAGCAGCCGCGACGGCGGGGGCAATCAGCCCCAGCATTTT. As protein: CASSRDGGGNQPQHF. Full variable domain (missing parts from reference TRBV9 and TRBJ1-5): DSGVTQTPKHLITATGQRVTLRCSPRSGDLSVYWYQQSLDQGLQFLIQYYNGEERAKGNILERFSAQQFPDLHSELNLSSLELGDSALYFCASSRDGGGNQPQHFGDGTRLSIL.

J is TRBJ2-3 and V is TRBV7-7; 7 bases fit TRBD2. Germline CDR1 reads SSHAT; CDR2 reads FNYEAQ (reference sequence). CDR3 size: 16 residues. V gave up 0 bases and J gave up 5 bases; unmatched junction bases: 8. The CDR3 DNA reads TGTGCCAGCAGCTTAGCGCAGGGAAGCGGGGTAGATACGCAGTATTTT. This codes for CASSLAQGSGVDTQYF.

The chain carries TRBV6-6 and TRBJ2-1; tentatively, D is TRBD1 (5 bases). The CDR3 consists of 13 residues. Between the trimmed V and J ends, which lost 9 bases and 9 bases, there was a span of 18 bases. Germline CDR1 and CDR2: MNHNY and SVGAGI (reference sequence). CDR3 sequence: CASSFGRASEQFF. The CDR3 DNA reads TGTGCCAGTTCCTTCGGCAGGGCCAGTGAGCAGTTCTTC.

The chain is built from TRBV2 and TRBJ2-1; the match to TRBD1 covers 10 bases. This CDR3 region has 16 residues. Per germline, CDR1 SNHLY and CDR2 FYNNEI. V dropped 6 bases and J dropped 1; count of bases not matched to a gene: 6. The CDR3 loop is CASSLRGQGSYNEQFF. In DNA form, the CDR3 reads TGTGCCAGCAGCCTCCGGGGACAGGGGTCCTACAATGAGCAGTTCTTC.

The rearrangement joins TRBV6-5 to TRBJ2-4; D might be TRBD2 (7 bases). Trimming cost V 2 bases and J 7 bases, with 15 bases left between them. Germline V lookup: CDR1 MNHEY, CDR2 SVGAGI. The CDR3 sequence is 15 residues long. The CDR3 nucleotides are TGTGCCAGCAGTTACGCCGGGGGGCCCCTGAACATTCAGTACTTC. This gives the protein CASSYAGGPLNIQYF.

This chain uses TRBV18 with TRBJ1-2; possible D gene TRBD1, 5 bases. The germline V gene has CDR1 KGHSH and CDR2 LQKENI. This CDR3 contains 16 residues. Trimming left V 0 bases short and J 5 bases short, with 16 bases between. CDR3 loop: CASSPPEGWMIYGYTF. CDR3 sequence (DNA): TGTGCCAGCTCACCACCTGAGGGGTGGATGATTTATGGCTACACCTTC.

V gene TRBV30 combines with J gene TRBJ2-1; D gene ambiguous. CDR1 and CDR2 (germline): GTSNPN, SVGIG (reference sequence). This CDR3 is built from 14 residues. V lost 5 bases and J 0 bases, leaving 11 bases between the germline ends. Here the CDR3 reads CAWVAVSSYNEQFF. The CDR3 DNA is TGTGCCTGGGTAGCAGTAAGCTCCTACAATGAGCAGTTCTTC.

The rearrangement joins TRBV7-9 to TRBJ2-3; TRBD2 agrees at 7 bases. J lost 0 bases, V lost 3 bases, and 15 bases had no gene match. The CDR3 is made up of 19 amino acids. The V gene's germline CDR1 is SEHNR and CDR2 FQNEAQ (reference sequence). The CDR3 loop is CASSLFPWASGTSTDTQYF. In nucleotides, the CDR3 is TGTGCCAGCAGCTTGTTCCCCTGGGCTAGCGGTACTAGCACAGATACGCAGTATTTT. The full variable domain, with the rest looked up from reference TRBV7-9 and TRBJ2-3, is DTGVSQNPRHKITKRGQNVTFRCDPISEHNRLYWYRQTLGQGPEFLTYFQNEAQLEKSRLLSDRFSAERPKGSFSTLEIQRTEQGDSAMYLCASSLFPWASGTSTDTQYFGPGTRLTVL.

The chain carries TRBV6-6 and TRBJ2-1; D gene ambiguous. The germline CDR1 and CDR2 sequences are MNHNY and SVGAGI (reference sequence). The CDR3 has 14 residues. With 0 bases removed from V and 6 bases from J, the gap between germline ends came to 9 bases. The CDR3 spells CASSYSNPANEQFF. DNA for the CDR3: TGTGCCAGCAGTTACTCGAACCCGGCCAATGAGCAGTTCTTC.

This clone came up once. The chain couples TRBV5-1 to TRBJ1-1; D is undetermined. Germline V CDR1 and CDR2: SGHRS, YFSETQ. With 2 bases removed from V and 10 bases from J, the gap between germline ends came to 18 bases. CDR3 length: 14 amino acids. The CDR3 region is CASSFFSQLARAFF. DNA for the CDR3: TGCGCCAGCAGCTTCTTCTCACAACTGGCGCGAGCTTTCTTT.

V is TRBV15 and J is TRBJ2-5; D not resolved. The CDR3 has 14 residues. CDR1 is LNHNV and CDR2 is YYDKDF in the germline V gene (reference sequence). The germline V and J ends were trimmed by 4 bases and 1 base, with 10 bases remaining between them. The CDR3 protein is CATSTFDRQETQYF. The CDR3 DNA reads as TGTGCCACCAGCACCTTTGACCGCCAAGAGACCCAGTACTTC.

This sequence joins TRBV4-1 and TRBJ2-1; 12 nucleotides agree with TRBD2. The V gene end was trimmed by 0 bases and the J gene end by 1 base; junction bases not matched to a gene: 10. There are 20 residues in the CDR3. Germline lookup yields CDR1 MGHRA and CDR2 YSYEKL. The CDR3 region is CASSQDAFLAGGQSYNEQFF. The CDR3 DNA reads as TGCGCCAGCAGCCAAGATGCTTTTCTAGCGGGGGGGCAGTCCTACAATGAGCAGTTCTTC.

This chain uses TRBV15 with TRBJ2-2, with 8 nucleotides matching TRBD1. Germline CDR1 reads LNHNV; CDR2 reads YYDKDF (reference sequence). The junction had 9 bases not matched to a gene; V was cut back by 6 bases and J by 3 bases. The CDR3 runs 16 residues. CDR3 DNA: TGTGCCACCAGTAAGACAGGGGAGTCGGACACCGGGGAGCTGTTTTTT. The encoded protein is CATSKTGESDTGELFF.

V gene TRBV6-1 combines with J gene TRBJ1-6; D uncertain. The CDR3 has 13 residues. V lost 11 bases to trimming and J lost 9 bases, with 17 bases between them. Germline CDR1 MNHNS, CDR2 SASEGT. CDR3 residues: CAGGRRTGSPLHF. CDR3 DNA: TGTGCCGGAGGTAGGCGGACCGGTTCACCCCTCCACTTT.

This chain uses TRBV30 with TRBJ1-2, with D hard to call. V lost 0 bases, J lost 2 bases, and 10 bases lay in between. Germline V gene lookup returns CDR1 GTSNPN and CDR2 SVGIG (reference sequence). CDR3 length: 14 amino acids. The CDR3 DNA reads TGTGCCTGGAGTGTCCCACAGAGAAACTATGGCTACACCTTC. This sequence encodes CAWSVPQRNYGYTF.